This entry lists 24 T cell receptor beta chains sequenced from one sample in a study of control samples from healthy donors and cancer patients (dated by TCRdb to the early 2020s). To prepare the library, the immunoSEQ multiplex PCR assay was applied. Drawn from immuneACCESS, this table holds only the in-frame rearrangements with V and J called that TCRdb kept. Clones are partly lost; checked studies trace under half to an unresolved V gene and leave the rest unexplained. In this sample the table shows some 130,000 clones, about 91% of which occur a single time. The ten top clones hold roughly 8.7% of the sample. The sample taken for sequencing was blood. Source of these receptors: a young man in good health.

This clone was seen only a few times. This chain's CDR3 is CASSYSWGAAFF. In nucleotides, the CDR3 is TGTGCCAGCAGTTACTCGTGGGGTGCCGCTTTCTTT. The chain couples TRBV6-5 to TRBJ1-1; D remains unclear. The CDR3 loop spans 12 amino acids. V was trimmed by 0 bases and J by 11 bases, leaving 10 bases between them. Germline V CDR1 and CDR2: MNHEY, SVGAGI.

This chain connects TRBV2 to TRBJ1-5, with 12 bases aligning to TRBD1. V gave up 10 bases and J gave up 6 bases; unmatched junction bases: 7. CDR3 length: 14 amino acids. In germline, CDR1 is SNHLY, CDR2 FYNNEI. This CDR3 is CATTGTGGSQPQHF. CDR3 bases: TGTGCCACCACGGGGACAGGGGGCAGTCAGCCCCAGCATTTT.

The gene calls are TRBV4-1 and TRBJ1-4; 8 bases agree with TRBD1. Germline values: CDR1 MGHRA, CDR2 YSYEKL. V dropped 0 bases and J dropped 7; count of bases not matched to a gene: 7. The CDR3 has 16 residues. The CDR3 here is CASSQDPAGGIEKLFF. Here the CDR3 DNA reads TGCGCCAGCAGCCAAGACCCCGCAGGGGGCATTGAAAAACTGTTTTTT.

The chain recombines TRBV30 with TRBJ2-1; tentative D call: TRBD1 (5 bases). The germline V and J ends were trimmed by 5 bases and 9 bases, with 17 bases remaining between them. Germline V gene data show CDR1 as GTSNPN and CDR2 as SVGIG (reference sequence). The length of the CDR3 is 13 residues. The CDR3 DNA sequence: TGTGCCTGGTTTGGGGTGGGGCTCAGTGAGCAGTTCTTC. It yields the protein CAWFGVGLSEQFF. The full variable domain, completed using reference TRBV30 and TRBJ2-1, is SQTIHQWPATLVQPVGSPLSLECTVEGTSNPNLYWYRQAAGRGLQLLFYSVGIGQISSEVPQNLSASRPQDRQFILSSKKLLLSDSGFYLCAWFGVGLSEQFFGPGTRLTVL.

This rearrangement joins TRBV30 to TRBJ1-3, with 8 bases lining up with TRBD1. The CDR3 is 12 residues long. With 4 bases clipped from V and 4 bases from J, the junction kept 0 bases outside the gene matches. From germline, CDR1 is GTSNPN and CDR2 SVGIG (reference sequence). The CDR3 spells CAWTGGGNTIYF. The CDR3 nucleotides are TGTGCCTGGACAGGGGGCGGAAACACCATATATTTT.

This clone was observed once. CDR3 sequence: CASTRDRAETQYF. As DNA, the CDR3 is TGTGCCAGCACTCGGGACAGGGCTGAGACCCAGTACTTC. The chain employs TRBV2 and TRBJ2-5; 9 nucleotides match TRBD1. The V gene's germline CDR1 is SNHLY and CDR2 FYNNEI. The CDR3 is made up of 13 amino acids. Trimming took 7 bases from V and 5 from J; bases not matched to a gene: 5.

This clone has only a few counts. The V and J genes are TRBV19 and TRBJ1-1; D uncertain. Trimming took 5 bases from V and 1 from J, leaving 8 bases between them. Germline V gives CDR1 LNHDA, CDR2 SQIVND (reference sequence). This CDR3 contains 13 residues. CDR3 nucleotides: TGTGCCAGTAGTTGGGCATGGAACACTGAAGCTTTCTTT. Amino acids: CASSWAWNTEAFF. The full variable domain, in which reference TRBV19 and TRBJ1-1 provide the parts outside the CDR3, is DGGITQSPKYLFRKEGQNVTLSCEQNLNHDAMYWYRQDPGQGLRLIYYSQIVNDFQKGDIAEGYSVSREKKESFPLTVTSAQKNPTAFYLCASSWAWNTEAFFGQGTRLTVV.

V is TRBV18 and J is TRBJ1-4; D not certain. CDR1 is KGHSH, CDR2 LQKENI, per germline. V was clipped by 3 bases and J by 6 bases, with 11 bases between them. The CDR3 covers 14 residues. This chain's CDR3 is CASSPGEGDEKLFF. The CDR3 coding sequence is TGTGCCAGCTCACCTGGGGAGGGTGATGAAAAACTGTTTTTT.

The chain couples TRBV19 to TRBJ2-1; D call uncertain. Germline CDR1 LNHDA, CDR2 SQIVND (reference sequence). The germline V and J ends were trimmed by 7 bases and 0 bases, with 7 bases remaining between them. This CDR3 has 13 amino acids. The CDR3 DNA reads TGTGCCAGTATGCCCCCCTCCTACAATGAGCAGTTCTTC. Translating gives CASMPPSYNEQFF.

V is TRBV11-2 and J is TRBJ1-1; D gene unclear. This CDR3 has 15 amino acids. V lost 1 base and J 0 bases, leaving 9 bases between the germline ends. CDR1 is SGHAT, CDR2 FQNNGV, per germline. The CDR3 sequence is CASSLGYGLNTEAFF. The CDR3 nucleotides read TGTGCCAGCAGCTTAGGTTACGGTTTGAACACTGAAGCTTTCTTT.

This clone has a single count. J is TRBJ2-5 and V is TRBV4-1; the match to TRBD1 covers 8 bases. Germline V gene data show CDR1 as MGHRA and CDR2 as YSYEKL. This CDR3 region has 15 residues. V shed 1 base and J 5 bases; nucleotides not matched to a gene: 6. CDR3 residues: CASSQGPGGAETQYF. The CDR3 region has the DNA TGCGCCAGCAGCCAAGGTCCAGGGGGCGCGGAGACCCAGTACTTC.

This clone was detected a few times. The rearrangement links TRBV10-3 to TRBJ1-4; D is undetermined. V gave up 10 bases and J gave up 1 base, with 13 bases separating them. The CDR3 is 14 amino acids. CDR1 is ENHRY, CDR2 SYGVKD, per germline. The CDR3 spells CATSSRGTNEKLFF. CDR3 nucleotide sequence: TGTGCCACCTCCTCCCGGGGAACTAATGAAAAACTGTTTTTT.

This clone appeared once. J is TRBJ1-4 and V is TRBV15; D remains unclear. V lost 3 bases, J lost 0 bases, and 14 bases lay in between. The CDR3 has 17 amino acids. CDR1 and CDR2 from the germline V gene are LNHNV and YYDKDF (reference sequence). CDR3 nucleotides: TGTGCCACCAGCAGTCTTTGGAAATATGCAACTAATGAAAAACTGTTTTTT. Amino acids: CATSSLWKYATNEKLFF.

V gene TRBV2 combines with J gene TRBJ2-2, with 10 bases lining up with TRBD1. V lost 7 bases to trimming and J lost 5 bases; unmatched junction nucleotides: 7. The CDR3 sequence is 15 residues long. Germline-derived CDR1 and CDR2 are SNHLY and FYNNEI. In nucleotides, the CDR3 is TGTGCCAGCAAAGAGACAGGGGGCGCGACCGGGGAGCTGTTTTTT. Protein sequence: CASKETGGATGELFF.

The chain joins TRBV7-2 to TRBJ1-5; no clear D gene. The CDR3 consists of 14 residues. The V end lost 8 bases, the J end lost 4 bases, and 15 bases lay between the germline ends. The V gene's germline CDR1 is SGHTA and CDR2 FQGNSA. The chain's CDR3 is CASAENAGNQPQHF. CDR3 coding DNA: TGTGCCAGCGCGGAGAACGCGGGGAATCAGCCCCAGCATTTT.

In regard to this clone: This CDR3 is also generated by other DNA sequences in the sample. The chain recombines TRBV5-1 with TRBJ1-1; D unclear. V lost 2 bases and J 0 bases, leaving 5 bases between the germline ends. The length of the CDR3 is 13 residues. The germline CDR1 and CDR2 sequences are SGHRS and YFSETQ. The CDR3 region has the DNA TGCGCCAGCAGCTTAGATCTGAACACTGAAGCTTTCTTT. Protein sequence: CASSLDLNTEAFF.

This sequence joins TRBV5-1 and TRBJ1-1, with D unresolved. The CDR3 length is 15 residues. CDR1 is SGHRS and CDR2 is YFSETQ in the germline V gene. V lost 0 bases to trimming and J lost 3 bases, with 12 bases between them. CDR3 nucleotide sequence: TGCGCCAGCAGCTTGGCTGGGTTTCCGGACACTGAAGCTTTCTTT. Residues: CASSLAGFPDTEAFF.

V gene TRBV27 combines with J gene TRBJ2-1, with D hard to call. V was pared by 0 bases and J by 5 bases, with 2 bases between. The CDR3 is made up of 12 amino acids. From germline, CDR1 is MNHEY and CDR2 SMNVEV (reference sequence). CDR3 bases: TGTGCCAGCAGTTTATCAGACAATGAGCAGTTCTTC. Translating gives CASSLSDNEQFF.

CDR3 protein: CAWDTTTYNEQFF. The CDR3, as DNA: TGTGCCTGGGATACGACCACCTACAATGAGCAGTTCTTC. The V and J genes are TRBV30 and TRBJ2-1; D unresolved. Trimming removed 5 bases at V and 2 bases at J, with 10 bases between. The CDR3 has 13 amino acids. Germline V gives CDR1 GTSNPN, CDR2 SVGIG (reference sequence).

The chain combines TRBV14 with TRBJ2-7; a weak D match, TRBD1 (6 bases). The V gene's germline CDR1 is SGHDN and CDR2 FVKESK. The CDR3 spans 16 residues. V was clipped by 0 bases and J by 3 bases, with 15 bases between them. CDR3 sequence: CASSQDPTGSVYEQYF. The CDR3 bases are TGTGCCAGCAGCCAAGATCCCACAGGGTCTGTCTACGAGCAGTACTTC.

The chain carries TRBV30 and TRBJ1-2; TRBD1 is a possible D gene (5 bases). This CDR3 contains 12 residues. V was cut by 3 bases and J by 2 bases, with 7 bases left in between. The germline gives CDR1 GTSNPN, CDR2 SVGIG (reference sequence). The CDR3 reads CAWRGQNYGYTF. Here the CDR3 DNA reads TGTGCCTGGAGGGGGCAGAACTATGGCTACACCTTC.

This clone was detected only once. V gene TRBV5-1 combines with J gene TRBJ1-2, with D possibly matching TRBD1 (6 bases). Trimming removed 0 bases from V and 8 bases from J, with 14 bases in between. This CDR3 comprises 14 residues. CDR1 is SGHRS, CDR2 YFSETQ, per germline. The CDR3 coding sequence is TGCGCCAGCAGCTTGGTGGGGCCAGGGGAAGGCTACACCTTC. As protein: CASSLVGPGEGYTF.

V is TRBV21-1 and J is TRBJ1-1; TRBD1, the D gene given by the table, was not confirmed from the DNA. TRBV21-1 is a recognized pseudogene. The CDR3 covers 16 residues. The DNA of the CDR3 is TGTGCCAGCAGCAAATGGGGGGCACAGGGGTTCCCTGAAGCTTTCTTT. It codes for CASSKWGAQGFPEAFF.

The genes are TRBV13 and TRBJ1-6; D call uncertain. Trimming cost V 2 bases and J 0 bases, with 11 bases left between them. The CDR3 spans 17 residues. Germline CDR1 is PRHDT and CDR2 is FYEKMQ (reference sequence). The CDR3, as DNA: TGTGCCAGCAGCTTACGACCTACGGGCTCCTATAATTCACCCCTCCACTTT. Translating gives CASSLRPTGSYNSPLHF.